This passage covers 30 T cell receptor beta chains from one sample sequenced in a study of T-cell reconstitution after alpha-beta-depleted transplantation in children. Unique molecular identifiers were incorporated during preparation of the TCRbeta library. TCRdb re-analysed the PCR reads in MiXCR, keeping a single row per CDR3 protein. This repertoire shows over 550,000 distinct CDR3 sequences, 8% to 11% found once; its top ten account for roughly 4%. Sequencing was performed on PBMCs from the stem cell graft donor, taken from the stem cell graft. The receptors come from a human donor who donated a stem cell graft to a child with acute myeloid leukemia.

This clonotype was seen a few times. This sequence joins TRBV12-3 or TRBV12-4 and TRBJ2-1; 10 bases match TRBD2. CDR3 length equals 17 residues. Germline trimming cut 5 bases from V and 5 bases from J; bases unmatched to any gene: 12. The CDR3 loop reads CASSQSPGTSENNEQFF. The CDR3 region has the DNA TGTGCCAGCAGTCAATCTCCCGGGACTAGCGAGAACAATGAGCAGTTCTTC.

This clonotype appeared many times. This chain links TRBV5-1 with TRBJ1-1; D gene unclear. V was pared by 0 bases and J by 5 bases, with 8 bases between. In germline, CDR1 is SGHRS, CDR2 YFSETQ. The length of the CDR3 is 13 residues. CDR3 sequence reads: CASSLDPKTEAFF. As DNA, the CDR3 is TGCGCCAGCAGCTTGGACCCGAAAACTGAAGCTTTCTTT.

Many counts were recorded for this clonotype. The chain couples TRBV5-1 to TRBJ2-5; possibly TRBD2 for D (6 bases). The V and J ends lost 0 bases and 1 base respectively, with 10 bases between them. Germline values: CDR1 SGHRS, CDR2 YFSETQ. The CDR3 length is 15 residues. CDR3 residues: CASSLGGEVQETQYF. The CDR3 DNA is TGCGCCAGCAGCTTGGGCGGGGAGGTCCAAGAGACCCAGTACTTC.

This clonotype was seen ten or more times. The chain couples TRBV10-3 to TRBJ2-2, with 13 nucleotides matching TRBD2. Losses at the gene ends were 9 bases for V and 1 base for J; bases not matched to a gene: 2. The germline V gene encodes CDR1 ENHRY and CDR2 SYGVKD. CDR3 size: 15 residues. The chain's CDR3 is CAIRLAGGNTGELFF. The CDR3 nucleotides read TGTGCCATACGACTAGCGGGAGGGAACACCGGGGAGCTGTTTTTT.

This clonotype has a count of ten or more. The chain recombines TRBV20-1 with TRBJ2-7, with TRBD2 matching 7 bases. The CDR3 spans 14 residues. The germline V gene encodes CDR1 DFQATT and CDR2 SNEGSKA (reference sequence). With V trimmed by 3 bases and J by 0 bases, 5 bases remained unmatched. DNA for the CDR3: TGCAGTGCTAGGTCGACTAGCACCTCCTACGAGCAGTACTTC. It translates to CSARSTSTSYEQYF.

This clonotype was counted many times. The V call is TRBV20-1, the J call TRBJ2-6; D gene uncertain. This CDR3 spans 15 amino acids. CDR1 and CDR2 (germline): DFQATT, SNEGSKA (reference sequence). Trimming removed 5 bases from V and 1 base from J, with 12 bases in between. The CDR3 DNA sequence: TGCAGTGCTCCCTTAACAAGTTCTGGGGCCAACGTCCTGACTTTC. Residues: CSAPLTSSGANVLTF.

This clonotype was observed many times. The CDR3: CASSEEFTSDNEQFF. In DNA form, the CDR3 reads TGTGCCAGCAGTGAAGAGTTCACTAGCGACAATGAGCAGTTCTTC. The rearrangement links TRBV2 to TRBJ2-1; 7 bases are a match to TRBD2. V lost 1 base to trimming and J lost 5 bases; unmatched junction nucleotides: 5. Germline assignment: CDR1 SNHLY and CDR2 FYNNEI. The CDR3 is 15 residues long. Supplemented by reference TRBV2 and TRBJ2-1, the full variable domain reads EPEVTQTPSHQVTQMGQEVILRCVPISNHLYFYWYRQILGQKVEFLVSFYNNEISEKSEIFDDQFSVERPDGSNFTLKIRSTKLEDSAMYFCASSEEFTSDNEQFFGPGTRLTVL.

This clonotype has a count of ten or more. The rearrangement joins TRBV12-3 or TRBV12-4 to TRBJ2-7; 7 positions match TRBD2. V trimming: 2 bases; J trimming: 7 bases; junction bases outside the gene matches: 8. This CDR3 has 14 amino acids. This chain's CDR3 is CASSLWGGGREQYF. The CDR3 DNA reads as TGTGCCAGCAGTTTATGGGGGGGAGGTAGGGAGCAGTACTTC.

This clonotype was picked up many times. V gene TRBV20-1 combines with J gene TRBJ2-5; D is ambiguous. Trimming removed 7 bases from V and 5 bases from J, with 20 bases in between. Germline V CDR1 and CDR2: DFQATT, SNEGSKA (reference sequence). This CDR3 spans 14 amino acids. The DNA of the CDR3 is TGCAGTGTCGCCCGGCAAACAATGGGGGAGACCCAGTACTTC. Amino acid sequence: CSVARQTMGETQYF.

This chain links TRBV29-1 with TRBJ2-7; 8 nucleotides agree with TRBD1. With V trimmed by 5 bases and J by 3 bases, 6 bases remained unmatched. Germline V CDR1 and CDR2: SQVTM, ANQGSEA. CDR3 length equals 13 residues. CDR3: CSVTTGDFYEQYF. CDR3 bases: TGCAGCGTTACGACAGGGGACTTCTACGAGCAGTACTTC.

This chain uses TRBV9 with TRBJ2-2, with TRBD2 matching over 7 bases. Losses at the gene ends were 0 bases for V and 6 bases for J; bases not matched to a gene: 8. The CDR3 consists of 16 residues. CDR1 SGDLS and CDR2 YYNGEE come from the germline V gene. The CDR3 bases are TGTGCCAGCAGCGTAGCGGGAGGCCTCCCCCCCGGGGAGCTGTTTTTT. Its protein is CASSVAGGLPPGELFF.

This clonotype was recorded at least ten times. This chain joins TRBV5-1 and TRBJ2-1; D remains ambiguous. The CDR3 loop spans 13 amino acids. Germline V CDR1 and CDR2: SGHRS, YFSETQ. The V and J ends lost 2 bases and 8 bases respectively, with 11 bases between them. This chain's CDR3 is CASSFIPVDEQFF. The CDR3 DNA reads as TGCGCCAGCAGCTTCATTCCGGTGGATGAGCAGTTCTTC.

This clonotype has a count of ten or more. This chain connects TRBV20-1 to TRBJ1-2; D may be TRBD1 (5 bases). This CDR3 comprises 13 residues. CDR1 is DFQATT and CDR2 is SNEGSKA in the germline V gene (reference sequence). The germline V and J ends were trimmed by 0 bases and 4 bases, with 9 bases remaining between them. The CDR3 spells CSARDRQRYGYTF. The CDR3 DNA reads TGCAGTGCTAGAGATCGACAGCGCTATGGCTACACCTTC.

This clonotype appeared many times. The chain has TRBV15 and TRBJ2-7; 9 bases align to TRBD2. The CDR3 is 16 residues long. The ends lost 8 bases at V and 2 bases at J; junction bases unmatched: 13. Per germline, CDR1 LNHNV and CDR2 YYDKDF (reference sequence). CDR3 protein: CATDKLSGRPTYEQYF. CDR3 bases: TGTGCCACCGATAAGCTTAGCGGGAGACCTACCTACGAGCAGTACTTC.

This chain joins TRBV25-1 and TRBJ2-1; 10 nucleotides match TRBD2. Germline trimming cut 7 bases from V and 8 bases from J; bases unmatched to any gene: 11. The germline gives CDR1 MGHDK, CDR2 SYGVNS. The length of the CDR3 is 15 residues. Written as DNA, the CDR3 is TGTGCCAGCACTGATAGGAGCGGGAGGGTCGATGAGCAGTTCTTC. Translating it yields CASTDRSGRVDEQFF.

In this sample, this clonotype turned up a few times. This CDR3 is CASSQDGQGSTDTQYF. CDR3 DNA sequence: TGCGCCAGCAGCCAAGATGGGCAGGGAAGCACAGATACGCAGTATTTT. This rearrangement joins TRBV4-3 to TRBJ2-3; D perhaps matches TRBD1 (5 bases). V lost 0 bases and J lost 0, with 10 bases in between. CDR3 length: 16 amino acids. The germline V gene has CDR1 LGHNA and CDR2 YSLEER.

As concerns this clonotype: A junction boundary mismatches the germline segment, possibly from a read error. V is TRBV15 and J is TRBJ2-7; no firm D call. This CDR3 has 13 residues. Germline CDR1 reads LNHNV; CDR2 reads YYDKDF (reference sequence). Here the CDR3 DNA reads TGTGCCACCAGCAGAGAAGTCTCCAACGAGCAGTACTTC. Its translation is CATSREVSNEQYF.

The genes are TRBV20-1 and TRBJ1-1; the D is unclear. CDR3 length: 12 amino acids. Germline CDR1 DFQATT, CDR2 SNEGSKA (reference sequence). Trimming shortened V by 0 bases and J by 5 bases, and 7 bases separated the two germline ends. CDR3 DNA: TGCAGTGCTAGAGATAGCACGACTGAAGCTTTCTTT. It codes for CSARDSTTEAFF.

The chain carries TRBV7-3 and TRBJ2-3, with a possible D match to TRBD1 (5 bases). The CDR3 sequence is 14 residues long. Trimming pared 7 bases from V and 2 bases from J, leaving 13 bases between. Germline CDR1 reads SGHTA; CDR2 reads FQGTGA. CDR3 sequence reads: CASTGLGPTDTQYF. As DNA, the CDR3 is TGTGCCAGCACAGGATTGGGGCCCACAGATACGCAGTATTTT.

There are many counts of this clonotype. This chain joins TRBV6-2 or TRBV6-3 and TRBJ2-1; 7 nucleotides line up with TRBD2. Germline loops: CDR1 MNHEY, CDR2 SVGEGT. The V segment lost 5 bases and the J segment 2 bases; nucleotides outside the gene matches: 12. CDR3 length equals 17 residues. CDR3 sequence reads: CASSHPRSSGPYNEQFF. CDR3 DNA: TGTGCCAGCAGTCACCCCCGGTCTAGCGGTCCCTACAATGAGCAGTTCTTC.

At least ten counts were recorded for this clonotype. The V call is TRBV15, the J call TRBJ2-7; TRBD1 agrees at 8 bases. Germline CDR1 LNHNV, CDR2 YYDKDF (reference sequence). This CDR3 has 16 amino acids. V gave up 0 bases and J gave up 4 bases; unmatched junction bases: 8. CDR3 amino acids: CATSRDTQGAFYEQYF. The CDR3 coding sequence is TGTGCCACCAGCAGAGATACCCAGGGGGCGTTTTACGAGCAGTACTTC.

J is TRBJ2-7 and V is TRBV27, with D possibly being TRBD2 (6 bases). Deletions cut 4 bases from V and 4 bases from J, with 20 bases between. There are 16 residues in the CDR3. Germline-derived CDR1 and CDR2 are MNHEY and SMNVEV (reference sequence). The DNA of the CDR3 is TGTGCCAGCAGTTCAACTCGGGACTCTAGAGGGTACGAGCAGTACTTC. Translating gives CASSSTRDSRGYEQYF.

Only a few counts were recorded for this clonotype. The chain recombines TRBV6-5 with TRBJ2-7, with D tentatively TRBD2 (5 bases). The CDR3 sequence is 17 residues long. The V and J ends lost 0 bases and 0 bases respectively, with 15 bases between them. The germline V gene encodes CDR1 MNHEY and CDR2 SVGAGI. CDR3 residues: CASSYSIEGPSSYEQYF. For the CDR3, the DNA is TGTGCCAGCAGTTACTCGATTGAGGGCCCCAGCTCCTACGAGCAGTACTTC.

This clonotype occurred many times. The chain employs TRBV20-1 and TRBJ2-7; D is unclear. V lost 4 bases to trimming and J lost 0 bases, with 13 bases between them. Germline values: CDR1 DFQATT, CDR2 SNEGSKA (reference sequence). This CDR3 contains 14 residues. DNA of the CDR3: TGCAGTGCTAACCAAATGGTAAGCTCCTACGAGCAGTACTTC. It translates to CSANQMVSSYEQYF.

This clonotype occurred many times. The genes are TRBV6-5 and TRBJ2-7; D not resolved. The V end was cut by 2 bases, the J end by 4 bases, with 9 bases between. This CDR3 is 13 amino acids long. Germline V lookup: CDR1 MNHEY, CDR2 SVGAGI. The CDR3 sequence is CASSYGPSYEQYF. The DNA of the CDR3 is TGTGCCAGCAGTTACGGGCCATCATACGAGCAGTACTTC.

This clonotype was observed a handful of times. This chain uses TRBV4-2 with TRBJ2-7; tentative D call: TRBD2 (6 bases). The CDR3 has 17 amino acids. The germline gives CDR1 LGHNA, CDR2 YNFKEQ. The V and J ends lost 0 bases and 1 base respectively, with 16 bases between them. Written as DNA, the CDR3 is TGTGCCAGCAGCCAAGAGCGGGTGAGTAGCGGATCCTACGAGCAGTACTTC. Translated: CASSQERVSSGSYEQYF.

The chain combines TRBV3-1 with TRBJ2-7; TRBD1 matches at 8 bases. From germline, CDR1 is LGHDT and CDR2 YNNKEL (reference sequence). There are 15 residues in the CDR3. The trim removed 4 bases at V and 2 bases at J, leaving 7 bases unmatched. The CDR3 here is CASSLRTGYPYEQYF. The CDR3 DNA reads TGTGCCAGCAGCCTTCGGACAGGGTATCCCTACGAGCAGTACTTC.

Many counts were recorded for this clonotype. The J gene is TRBJ2-1, the V gene TRBV29-1; a weak D match, TRBD2 (5 bases). Germline lookup yields CDR1 SQVTM and CDR2 ANQGSEA. The germline V and J ends were trimmed by 6 bases and 9 bases, with 15 bases remaining between them. The CDR3 has 12 residues. This CDR3 is CSVRPGGGEQFF. CDR3 DNA: TGCAGCGTGAGGCCCGGAGGCGGTGAGCAGTTCTTC.

This chain links TRBV4-3 with TRBJ1-6; 8 nucleotides line up with TRBD1. The CDR3 loop spans 13 amino acids. Per the germline V gene, CDR1 is LGHNA and CDR2 is YSLEER. After removal of 3 bases from V and 8 bases from J, the junction contained 0 bases not matched to a gene. The CDR3: CASSQDRDSPLHF. In DNA form, the CDR3 reads TGCGCCAGCAGCCAGGACAGGGATTCACCCCTCCACTTT.

The rearrangement links TRBV2 to TRBJ1-5, with a weak D call TRBD1 (5 bases). Trimming stripped 2 bases from V and 4 bases from J, with 12 bases between. Germline CDR1 reads SNHLY; CDR2 reads FYNNEI. This CDR3 is 15 amino acids long. The CDR3, as DNA: TGTGCCAGCAGTGAACAGACAGTAAATAATCAGCCCCAGCATTTT. Protein: CASSEQTVNNQPQHF.